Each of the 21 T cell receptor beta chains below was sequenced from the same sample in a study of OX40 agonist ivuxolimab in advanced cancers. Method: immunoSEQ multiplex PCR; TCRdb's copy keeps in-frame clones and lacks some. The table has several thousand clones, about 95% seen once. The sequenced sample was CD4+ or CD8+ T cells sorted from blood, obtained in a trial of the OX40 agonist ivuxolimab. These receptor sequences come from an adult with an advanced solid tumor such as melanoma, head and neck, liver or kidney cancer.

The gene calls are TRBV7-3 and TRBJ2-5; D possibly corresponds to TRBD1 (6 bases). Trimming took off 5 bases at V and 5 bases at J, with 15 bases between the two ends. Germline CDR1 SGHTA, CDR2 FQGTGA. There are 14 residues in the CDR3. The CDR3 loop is CASSPWGRGETQYF. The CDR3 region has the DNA TGTGCCAGCAGCCCCTGGGGCAGGGGTGAGACCCAGTACTTC.

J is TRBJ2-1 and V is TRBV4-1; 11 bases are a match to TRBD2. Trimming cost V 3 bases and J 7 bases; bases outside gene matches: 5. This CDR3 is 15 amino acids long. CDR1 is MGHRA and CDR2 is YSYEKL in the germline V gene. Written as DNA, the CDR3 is TGCGCCAGCAGCCAGGGACTAGCGGTGTGGAATGAGCAGTTCTTC. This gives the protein CASSQGLAVWNEQFF.

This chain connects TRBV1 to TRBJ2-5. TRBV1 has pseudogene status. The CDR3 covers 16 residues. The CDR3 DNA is TGCACCAGCAGCCGCCGGGCCACGGTCCACCAAGAGACCCAGTACTTC. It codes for CTSSRRATVHQETQYF.

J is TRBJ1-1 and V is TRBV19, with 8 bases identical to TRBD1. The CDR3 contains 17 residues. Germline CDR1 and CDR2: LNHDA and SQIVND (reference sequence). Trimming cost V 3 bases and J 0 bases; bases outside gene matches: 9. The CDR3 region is CASSIGRGPGVNTEAFF. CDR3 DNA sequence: TGTGCCAGTAGTATCGGCAGGGGGCCGGGGGTGAACACTGAAGCTTTCTTT.

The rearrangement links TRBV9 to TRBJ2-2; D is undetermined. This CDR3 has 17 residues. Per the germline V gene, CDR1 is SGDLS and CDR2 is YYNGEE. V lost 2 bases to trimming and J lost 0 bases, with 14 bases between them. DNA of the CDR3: TGTGCCAGCAGCGTCCTTCCGGATCTCGCGAACACCGGGGAGCTGTTTTTT. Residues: CASSVLPDLANTGELFF.

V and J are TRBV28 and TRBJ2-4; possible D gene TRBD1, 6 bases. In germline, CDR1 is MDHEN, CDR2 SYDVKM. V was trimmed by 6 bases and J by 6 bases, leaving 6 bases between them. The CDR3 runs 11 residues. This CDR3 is CASRQGNIQYF. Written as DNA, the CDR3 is TGTGCCAGCAGACAGGGAAACATTCAGTACTTC.

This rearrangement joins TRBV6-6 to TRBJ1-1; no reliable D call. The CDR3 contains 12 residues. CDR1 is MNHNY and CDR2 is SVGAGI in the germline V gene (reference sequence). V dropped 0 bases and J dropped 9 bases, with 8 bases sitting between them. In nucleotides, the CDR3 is TGTGCCAGCAGTTACTCGACGTCGAAAGCTTTCTTT. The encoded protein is CASSYSTSKAFF.

The CDR3 loop reads CASSEGQGYGYTF. The CDR3 DNA is TGTGCCAGCAGTGAGGGACAGGGGTATGGCTACACCTTC. The chain links TRBV2 to TRBJ1-2, with 10 bases fitting TRBD1. The CDR3 loop spans 13 amino acids. J lost 5 bases, V lost 3 bases, and 0 bases had no gene match. CDR1 and CDR2 (germline): SNHLY, FYNNEI.

CDR3 protein: CASSFRGEKLFF. The CDR3 DNA is TGTGCCAGCAGTTTTAGGGGTGAAAAACTGTTTTTT. The chain has TRBV27 and TRBJ1-4, with D perhaps TRBD1 (5 bases). Trimming cost V 3 bases and J 7 bases, with 6 bases left between them. The CDR3 length is 12 residues. Germline V gene data show CDR1 as MNHEY and CDR2 as SMNVEV (reference sequence).

CDR3 loop: CASSEARAGANVLTF. For the CDR3, the DNA is TGTGCCAGCAGCGAGGCCAGGGCCGGGGCCAACGTCCTGACTTTC. The chain couples TRBV28 to TRBJ2-6, with a possible D match to TRBD1 (5 bases). Trimming took off 6 bases at V and 4 bases at J, with 13 bases between the two ends. This CDR3 contains 15 residues. Germline V gene data show CDR1 as MDHEN and CDR2 as SYDVKM. The entire variable domain, with the rest obtained from reference TRBV28 and TRBJ2-6, is as follows: DVKVTQSSRYLVKRTGEKVFLECVQDMDHENMFWYRQDPGLGLRLIYFSYDVKMKEKGDIPEGYSVSREKKERFSLILESASTNQTSMYLCASSEARAGANVLTFGAGSRLTVL.

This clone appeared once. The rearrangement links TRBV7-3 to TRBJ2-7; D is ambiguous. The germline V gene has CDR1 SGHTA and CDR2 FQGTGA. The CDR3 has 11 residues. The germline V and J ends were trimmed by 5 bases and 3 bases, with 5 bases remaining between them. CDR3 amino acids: CASSLFYEQYF. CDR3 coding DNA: TGTGCCAGCAGCCTTTTCTACGAGCAGTACTTC.

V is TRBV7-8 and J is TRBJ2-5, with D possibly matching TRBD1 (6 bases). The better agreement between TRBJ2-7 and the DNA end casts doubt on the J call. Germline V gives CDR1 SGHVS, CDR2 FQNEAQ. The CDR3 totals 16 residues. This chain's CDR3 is CASSLGTGIGRYEQYF. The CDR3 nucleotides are TGTGCCAGCAGCTTAGGAACAGGGATAGGACGCTACGAGCAGTACTTC.

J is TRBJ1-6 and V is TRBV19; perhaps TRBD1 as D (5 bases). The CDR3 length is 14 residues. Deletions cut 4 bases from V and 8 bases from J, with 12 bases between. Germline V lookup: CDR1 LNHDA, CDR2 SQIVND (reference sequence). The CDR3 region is CASSKGNTDSPLHF. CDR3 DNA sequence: TGTGCCAGTAGTAAGGGGAATACGGATTCACCCCTCCACTTT.

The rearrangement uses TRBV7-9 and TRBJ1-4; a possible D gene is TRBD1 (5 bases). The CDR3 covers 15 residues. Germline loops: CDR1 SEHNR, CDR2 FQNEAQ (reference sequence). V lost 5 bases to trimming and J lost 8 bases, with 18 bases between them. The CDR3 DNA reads TGTGCCAGCAGCCGTACCGGGACTTTGGGGGAAAAACTGTTTTTT. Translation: CASSRTGTLGEKLFF.

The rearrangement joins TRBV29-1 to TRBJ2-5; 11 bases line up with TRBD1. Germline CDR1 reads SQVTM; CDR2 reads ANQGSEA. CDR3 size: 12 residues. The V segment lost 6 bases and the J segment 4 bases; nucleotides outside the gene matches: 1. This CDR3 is CSVDRGRETQYF. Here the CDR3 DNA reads TGCAGCGTGGACAGGGGGCGAGAGACCCAGTACTTC.

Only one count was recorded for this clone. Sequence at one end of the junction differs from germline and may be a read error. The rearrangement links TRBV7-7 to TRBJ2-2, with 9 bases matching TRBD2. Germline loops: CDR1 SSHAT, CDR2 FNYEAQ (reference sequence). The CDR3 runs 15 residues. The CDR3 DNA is TGTGCTAGCAGTCCGAGGACTAGCGACACCGGGGAGCTGTTTTTT. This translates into CASSPRTSDTGELFF.

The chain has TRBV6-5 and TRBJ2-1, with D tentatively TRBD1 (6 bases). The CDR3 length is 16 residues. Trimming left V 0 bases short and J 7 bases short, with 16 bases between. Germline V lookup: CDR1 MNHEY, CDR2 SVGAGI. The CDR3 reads CASSYSTGGTLNEQFF. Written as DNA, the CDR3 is TGTGCCAGCAGTTACTCGACAGGTGGTACGTTGAATGAGCAGTTCTTC.

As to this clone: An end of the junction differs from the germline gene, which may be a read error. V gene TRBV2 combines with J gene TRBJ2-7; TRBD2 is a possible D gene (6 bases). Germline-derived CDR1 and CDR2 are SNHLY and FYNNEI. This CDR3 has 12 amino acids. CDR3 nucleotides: TGTGCCAGCAGTGAAGCGCGGGGCGGTTGGGTCTTC. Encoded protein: CASSEARGGWVF.

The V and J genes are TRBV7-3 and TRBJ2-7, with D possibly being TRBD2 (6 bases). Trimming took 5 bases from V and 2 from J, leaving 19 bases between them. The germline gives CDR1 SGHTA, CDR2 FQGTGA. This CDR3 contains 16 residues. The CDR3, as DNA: TGTGCCAGCAGCGAACGGAGGGACGAAACCCCCTACGAGCAGTACTTC. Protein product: CASSERRDETPYEQYF. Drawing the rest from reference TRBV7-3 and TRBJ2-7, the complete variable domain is GAGVSQTPSNKVTEKGKYVELRCDPISGHTALYWYRQSLGQGPEFLIYFQGTGAADDSGLPNDRFFAVRPEGSVSTLKIQRTERGDSAVYLCASSERRDETPYEQYFGPGTRLTVT.

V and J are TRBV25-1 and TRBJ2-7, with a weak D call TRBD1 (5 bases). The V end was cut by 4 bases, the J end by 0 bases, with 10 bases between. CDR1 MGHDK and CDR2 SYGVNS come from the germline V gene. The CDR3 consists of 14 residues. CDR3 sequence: CASSAQGVSYEQYF. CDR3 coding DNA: TGTGCCAGCAGTGCCCAGGGTGTCTCCTACGAGCAGTACTTC.

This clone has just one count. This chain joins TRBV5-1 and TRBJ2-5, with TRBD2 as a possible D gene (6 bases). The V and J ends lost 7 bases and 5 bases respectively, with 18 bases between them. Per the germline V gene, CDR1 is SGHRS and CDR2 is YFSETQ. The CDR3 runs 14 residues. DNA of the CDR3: TGCGCCAGCCGACTTAGCGGATCGGGGGAGACCCAGTACTTC. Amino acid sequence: CASRLSGSGETQYF. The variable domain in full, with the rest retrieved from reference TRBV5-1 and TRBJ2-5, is KAGVTQTPRYLIKTRGQQVTLSCSPISGHRSVSWYQQTPGQGLQFLFEYFSETQRNKGNFPGRFSGRQFSNSRSEMNVSTLELGDSALYLCASRLSGSGETQYFGPGTRLLVL.